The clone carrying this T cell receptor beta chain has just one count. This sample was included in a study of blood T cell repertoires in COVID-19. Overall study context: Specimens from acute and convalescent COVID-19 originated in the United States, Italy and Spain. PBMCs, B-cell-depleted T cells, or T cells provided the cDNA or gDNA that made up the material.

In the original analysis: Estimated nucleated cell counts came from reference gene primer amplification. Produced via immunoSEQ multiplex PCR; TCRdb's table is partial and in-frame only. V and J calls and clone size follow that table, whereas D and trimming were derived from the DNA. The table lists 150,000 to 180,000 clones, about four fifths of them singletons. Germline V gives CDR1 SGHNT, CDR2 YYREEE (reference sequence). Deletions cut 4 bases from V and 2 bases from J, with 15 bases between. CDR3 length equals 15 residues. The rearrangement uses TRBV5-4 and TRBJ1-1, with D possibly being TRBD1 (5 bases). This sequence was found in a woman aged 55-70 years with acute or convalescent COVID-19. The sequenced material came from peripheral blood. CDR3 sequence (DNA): TGTGCCAGCAGCCTTTCCTTGACAGTCAACACTGAAGCTTTCTTT. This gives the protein CASSLSLTVNTEAFF.